This is a list of T cell receptor beta chains from one sample in a study of identical twins. TCRdb analysed the 5' RACE reads with MiXCR anew, one entry per CDR3 protein. The repertoire holds 460,000 or so distinct CDR3 sequences, with approximately 15% as singletons. The sample was also linked to a second study, of yellow fever vaccine responses in identical twins.

Material: CD4+ T cells sorted from blood. The receptors shown here come from a woman aged 18-29 years in good health. Each CDR3 is given with its conserved first and last residue. A D gene is named only where the DNA matches it firmly. A clone size is listed for some rows: how often the clone was seen (once, few, many), or a class if it is expanded.

TRBV7-2	TRBJ1-1	14	few	.	CASSLNGGWSEAFF	TGTGCCAGCAGCTTAAACGGGGGTTGGTCTGAAGCTTTCTTT
TRBV20-1	TRBJ2-1	15	.	TRBD2	CSARDGEGSYNEQFF	TGCAGTGCTAGAGATGGGGAGGGCAGCTACAATGAGCAGTTCTTC
TRBV12-3/TRBV12-4	TRBJ2-5	14	few	.	CASSRRPIQETQYF	TGTGCCAGCAGCCGAAGACCTATACAGGAGACCCAGTACTTC
TRBV6-5	TRBJ2-5	17	few	TRBD2	CASSYGGAGGGQETQYF	TGTGCCAGCAGTTACGGAGGGGCGGGAGGGGGTCAAGAGACCCAGTACTTC
TRBV20-1	TRBJ1-6	15	.	.	CSAKITGRFSSPLHF	TGCAGTGCCAAAATAACAGGGAGGTTCTCTTCACCCCTCCACTTT
TRBV25-1	TRBJ2-2	16	few	TRBD2	CASSGLAGGSAGELFF	TGTGCCAGCAGTGGTTTAGCGGGGGGTTCAGCCGGGGAGCTGTTTTTT
TRBV29-1	TRBJ2-7	13	few	TRBD1	CSVERDRGFEQYF	TGCAGCGTTGAGCGTGACAGGGGATTTGAGCAGTACTTC
TRBV10-3	TRBJ1-5	12	few	.	CAASTSNQPQHF	TGTGCCGCGTCAACTAGCAATCAGCCCCAGCATTTT
TRBV27	TRBJ2-5	15	many	TRBD2	CASNPQRAGGETQYF	TGTGCCAGCAACCCCCAAAGAGCGGGGGGCGAGACCCAGTACTTC
TRBV4-2	TRBJ2-1	15	.	TRBD1	CASSQDLPGGNEQFF	TGTGCCAGCAGCCAAGATCTTCCAGGGGGCAATGAGCAGTTCTTC
TRBV20-1	TRBJ1-4	14	.	TRBD1	CSATHGGQNEKLFF	TGCAGTGCTACTCATGGGGGACAGAATGAAAAACTGTTTTTT
TRBV7-2	TRBJ1-1	15	few	TRBD1	CASSYRDRKFGEAFF	TGTGCCAGCAGCTATCGGGACAGGAAGTTTGGTGAAGCTTTCTTT
TRBV20-1	TRBJ2-2	14	.	.	CSARKSGLTGELFF	TGCAGTGCAAGAAAGTCGGGTCTAACCGGGGAGCTGTTTTTT
TRBV6-1	TRBJ1-2	13	few	.	CASSAGQLYGYTF	TGTGCCAGCAGTGCTGGACAGCTCTATGGCTACACCTTC
TRBV2	TRBJ2-7	14	few	.	CASKKDNSPYEQYF	TGTGCCAGCAAGAAAGACAACAGTCCCTACGAGCAGTACTTC
TRBV28	TRBJ2-5	15	few	.	CATNTPLGAQETQYF	TGTGCCACCAACACCCCCCTGGGTGCCCAGGAGACCCAGTACTTC
TRBV19	TRBJ2-7	14	once	TRBD1	CASSVGQGPYERYF	TGTGCCAGTAGTGTTGGACAGGGACCCTACGAGCGGTACTTC
TRBV10-3	TRBJ2-7	14	.	TRBD2	CAISRTSGSYEQYF	TGTGCCATCAGTAGGACTAGCGGCTCCTACGAGCAGTACTTC
TRBV7-2	TRBJ1-2	14	once	TRBD1	CASRHSGGDYGYTF	TGTGCCAGCAGGCATTCAGGGGGCGACTATGGCTACACCTTC
TRBV28	TRBJ2-7	12	.	TRBD1	CASYTGGREQYF	TGTGCCAGTTATACAGGGGGTCGGGAGCAGTACTTC
TRBV12-3/TRBV12-4	TRBJ1-5	15	many	TRBD1	CASSLTGGSNQPQHF	TGTGCCAGCAGCCTGACAGGGGGAAGCAATCAGCCCCAGCATTTT
TRBV4-3	TRBJ2-5	14	.	.	CASSQDAGSGTQNF	TGCGCCAGCAGCCAAGATGCCGGGAGTGGGACCCAGAACTTC
TRBV10-3	TRBJ2-1	14	.	TRBD1	CAISPNRGDNEQFF	TGTGCCATCAGCCCGAACAGGGGCGACAATGAGCAGTTCTTC
TRBV5-1	TRBJ2-3	16	.	.	CASSLAPRSNTDTQYF	TGCGCCAGCAGCTTGGCCCCGCGATCTAACACAGATACGCAGTATTTT
TRBV12-3/TRBV12-4	TRBJ2-7	14	.	.	CASMPGVGTYEQYF	TGTGCCAGCATGCCGGGGGTCGGCACCTACGAGCAGTACTTC
TRBV7-9	TRBJ1-5	15	.	TRBD1	CASSLGTGSMQPQHF	TGTGCCAGCAGCTTAGGGACAGGGTCTATGCAGCCCCAGCATTTT
TRBV20-1	TRBJ2-1	13	few	.	CSAPQRVGDEQFF	TGCAGTGCCCCGCAAAGGGTGGGCGATGAGCAGTTCTTC